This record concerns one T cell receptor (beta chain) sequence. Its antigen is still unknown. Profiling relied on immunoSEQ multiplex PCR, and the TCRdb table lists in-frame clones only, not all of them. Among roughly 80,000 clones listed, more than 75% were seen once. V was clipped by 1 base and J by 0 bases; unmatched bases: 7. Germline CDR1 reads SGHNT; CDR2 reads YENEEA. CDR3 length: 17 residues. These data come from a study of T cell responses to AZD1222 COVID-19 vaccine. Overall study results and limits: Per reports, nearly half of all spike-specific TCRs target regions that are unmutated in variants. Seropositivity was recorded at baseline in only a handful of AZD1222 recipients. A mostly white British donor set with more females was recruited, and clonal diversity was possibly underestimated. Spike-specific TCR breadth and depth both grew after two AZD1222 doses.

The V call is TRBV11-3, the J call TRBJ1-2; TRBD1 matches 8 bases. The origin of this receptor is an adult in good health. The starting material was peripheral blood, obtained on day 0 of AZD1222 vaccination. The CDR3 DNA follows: TGTGCCAGCAGCTTAGCAGGGGGCGAAACCCCTAACTATGGCTACACCTTC. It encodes CASSLAGGETPNYGYTF.